This T cell receptor beta chain appears in the sequencing data of a study of blood T cell repertoires in COVID-19. Study as a whole: Samples of COVID-19 (acute and convalescent) were obtained from the United States, Italy and Spain.

Profiled with immunoSEQ multiplex PCR; TCRdb holds only in-frame clones, not every one. The repertoire consists of about 220,000 clones, with around 90% occurring once and the leading ten covering around 15%. Individuals drawn from some 25 US areas were about 18 to 90 years old. V gave up 7 bases and J gave up 8 bases; unmatched junction bases: 4. The length of the CDR3 is 13 residues. Germline CDR1 and CDR2: LNHDA and SQIVND (reference sequence). The V call is TRBV19, the J call TRBJ1-6; 8 bases line up with TRBD1. Sequenced input: PBMCs or T cells enriched from blood (not recorded which). The receptor's source is a woman aged 45-65 years with acute COVID-19. The CDR3 spells CASTKQGDSPLHF. CDR3 in DNA: TGTGCCAGTACAAAACAGGGGGATTCACCCCTCCACTTT.